A single count supports the clone carrying this T cell receptor (beta chain). The sample is drawn from a study of blood T cells in healthy people across ages. Per sample, a minimum of 6 million PBMCs were isolated. PCR was performed a second time for roughly 6 to 12 cycles using a sample-barcoded 5' primer and a J-beta primer mix. Each single sample gave us at least 2.5 million CDR3-containing paired-end reads. TCRdb recomputed calls from the 5' RACE reads with MiXCR, one row per CDR3 protein. The sample yields about 690,000 distinct CDR3 sequences, less than 45% seen once. The receptor was derived from an older man in good health. The sample was blood.

CDR3 sequence reads: CSARSGRSSYNSPLHF. The CDR3 DNA is TGCAGTGCTAGAAGTGGACGGAGCTCCTATAATTCACCCCTCCACTTT. This chain uses TRBV20-1 with TRBJ1-6; no reliable D call. Trimming took 2 bases from V and 0 from J, leaving 11 bases between them. The germline V gene encodes CDR1 DFQATT and CDR2 SNEGSKA (reference sequence). This CDR3 is 16 amino acids long.